Each of the 7 T cell receptor beta chains below was sequenced from the same sample in a study of T-cell memory formation after mild COVID-19. TCRdb called the 5' RACE reads again in MiXCR, with one record for every CDR3 protein. The sample comprises under 300,000 distinct CDR3 sequences, around 8% of which are singletons, and about 20% rests with the top ten. Sequenced input: PBMCs or a T cell subset sorted from them (not recorded which). The receptors originated from a man aged 18-30 years who had mild COVID-19 (a few samples of this study predate the infection). Cell type and time point are not known.

This clonotype was found a few times. V gene TRBV20-1 combines with J gene TRBJ2-1; D is unresolved. Between the trimmed V and J ends, which lost 0 bases and 6 bases, there was a span of 6 bases. Germline loops: CDR1 DFQATT, CDR2 SNEGSKA (reference sequence). The CDR3 has 12 amino acids. The CDR3 DNA follows: TGCAGTGCTAGAGATAGCATCAATGAGCAGTTCTTC. Translation: CSARDSINEQFF.

There are a few counts of this clonotype. The rearrangement uses TRBV20-1 and TRBJ2-5; D is perhaps TRBD2 (5 bases). Germline CDR1 is DFQATT and CDR2 is SNEGSKA (reference sequence). This CDR3 is 14 amino acids long. V lost 1 base and J lost 2, with 11 bases in between. The CDR3 is CSARGLAKQETQYF. The CDR3 nucleotides are TGCAGTGCTAGAGGTCTAGCAAAACAAGAGACCCAGTACTTC.

This clonotype has just a few counts. The V and J genes are TRBV27 and TRBJ2-5, with TRBD2 as a possible D gene (6 bases). V lost 4 bases and J 7 bases, leaving 19 bases between the germline ends. This CDR3 is 15 amino acids long. The germline V gene has CDR1 MNHEY and CDR2 SMNVEV (reference sequence). CDR3 sequence: CASSSFTSSTGTQYF. The CDR3 coding sequence is TGTGCCAGCAGTTCATTTACTAGCTCTACGGGGACCCAGTACTTC.

This clonotype has just a few counts. The chain links TRBV7-2 to TRBJ1-2; 7 bases are a match to TRBD1. J gave up 6 bases and V 7 bases, and 14 bases lay outside the gene matches. Germline V gives CDR1 SGHTA, CDR2 FQGNSA. This CDR3 has 15 amino acids. The CDR3 is CASTRTGQAGDGYTF. As DNA, the CDR3 is TGTGCCAGCACCCGCACTGGACAGGCCGGGGATGGCTACACCTTC.

The chain uses TRBV5-4 and TRBJ1-1; the match to TRBD1 covers 12 bases. There are 14 residues in the CDR3. V lost 1 base to trimming and J lost 8 bases; unmatched junction nucleotides: 3. The V gene's germline CDR1 is SGHNT and CDR2 YYREEE (reference sequence). CDR3 in amino acids: CASSLTGTGGEAFF. The CDR3 DNA follows: TGTGCCAGCAGCTTGACCGGGACAGGGGGCGAAGCTTTCTTT.

At least ten counts were recorded for this clonotype. The chain joins TRBV5-1 to TRBJ2-5; D not certain. The CDR3 totals 14 residues. V was cut by 0 bases and J by 5 bases, with 11 bases left in between. The V gene's germline CDR1 is SGHRS and CDR2 YFSETQ. CDR3: CASSLGLRRETQYF. The CDR3 DNA is TGCGCCAGCAGCTTGGGCCTCCGACGGGAGACCCAGTACTTC.

This clonotype was observed at least ten times. This chain uses TRBV27 with TRBJ1-6; no clear D. The V gene's germline CDR1 is MNHEY and CDR2 SMNVEV (reference sequence). This CDR3 region has 13 residues. Trimming removed 4 bases from V and 9 bases from J, with 10 bases in between. The CDR3 region is CASSSNMASPLHF. The CDR3 region has the DNA TGTGCCAGCAGTTCGAACATGGCTTCACCCCTCCACTTT.